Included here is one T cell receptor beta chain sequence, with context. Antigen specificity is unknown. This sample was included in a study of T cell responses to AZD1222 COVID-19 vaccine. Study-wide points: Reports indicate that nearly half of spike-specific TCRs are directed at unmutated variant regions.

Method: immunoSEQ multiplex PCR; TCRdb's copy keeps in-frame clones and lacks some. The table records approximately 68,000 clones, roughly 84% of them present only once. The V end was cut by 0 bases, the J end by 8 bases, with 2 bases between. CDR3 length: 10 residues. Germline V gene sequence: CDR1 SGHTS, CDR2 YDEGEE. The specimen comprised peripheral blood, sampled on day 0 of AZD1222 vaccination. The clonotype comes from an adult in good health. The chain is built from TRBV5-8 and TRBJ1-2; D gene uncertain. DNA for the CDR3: TGTGCCAGCAGCTTGGAAGGCTACACCTTC. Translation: CASSLEGYTF. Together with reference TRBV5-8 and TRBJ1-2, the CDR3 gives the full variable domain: EAGVTQSPTHLIKTRGQQATLRCSPISGHTSVYWYQQALGLGLQFLLWYDEGEERNRGNFPPRFSGRQFPNYSSELNVNALELEDSALYLCASSLEGYTFGSGTRLTVV.